This T cell receptor beta chain comes out of a study of identical twins. Whole-study results and caveats: Abundant cord blood beta clonotypes carried fewer insertions; memory repertoires showed none. Conclusions relied on cross-sectional statistical analysis, not following the same donors. Alpha sequences out of frame and shared by twins had excess low generation probability.

With template switching, a universal primer site was added, and the cDNA carried unique molecular identifiers. TCRdb passed the 5' RACE reads through MiXCR, listing each CDR3 protein once. The data contain 280,000 or so distinct CDR3 sequences, more than 6.5% of them singletons. This clonotype appeared a few times. Its antigen is currently unknown. Looked up from germline, CDR1 is KGHDR and CDR2 is SFDVKD. The CDR3 length is 15 residues. Trimming took 1 base from V and 1 from J, leaving 9 bases between them. The data were also submitted as part of a second study, on yellow fever vaccine responses in identical twins.

The source of this sequence is a woman aged 18-29 years in good health. What was sequenced was memory (CD45RO+) T cells sorted from blood. The gene calls are TRBV24-1 and TRBJ2-5; D might be TRBD1 (6 bases). In nucleotides, the CDR3 is TGTGCCACCAGTGATTTCATAGGGGGCCAAGAGACCCAGTACTTC. It codes for CATSDFIGGQETQYF.